The 29 T cell receptor beta chains below all came from one sample that was sequenced in a study of T cell repertoires in cytomegalovirus infection (dated by TCRdb to the late 2010s). For these TCRs, the target antigens are not known. TCRdb lists the instrument as Illumina HiSeq 1500. In-frame beta chains were kept once TCRdb had trimmed the public reads at Q25 with fastp and called clones with MiXCR. Here each entry gathers all rows of one CDR3 protein and keeps the most common genes and DNA. The sample table contains 650,000 to 900,000 distinct CDR3 sequences; only one count was recorded for roughly 33% of them. The ten largest make up 9.5% to 15% of the sample. The treatment or condition label corresponds to: in vitro stimulation with specific CMV peptide epitopes to enrich CMV-specific T cells. This sample comprised cultured CD8+ T cells from PBMCs, obtained from culture after CMV antigen stimulation. These TCRs come from a human donor in good health (CMV status not recorded). Some clones in this sample may be carry-over from other donors' samples.

The rearrangement links TRBV12-3 or TRBV12-4 to TRBJ2-1; 7 bases are a match to TRBD1. This CDR3 has 17 residues. V gave up 6 bases and J gave up 7 bases; unmatched junction bases: 18. CDR3 residues: CASSHSAGTALKNEQFF. CDR3 in DNA: TGTGCCAGCAGCCATAGCGCCGGGACAGCTTTGAAGAATGAGCAGTTCTTC.

V gene TRBV14 combines with J gene TRBJ2-4; D might be TRBD2 (5 bases). The CDR3 is made up of 16 amino acids. The V end lost 5 bases, the J end lost 0 bases, and 14 bases lay between the germline ends. Germline assignment: CDR1 SGHDN and CDR2 FVKESK. The DNA of the CDR3 is TGTGCCAGCAGCTATCACCCCGGGAAAGCCAAAAACATTCAGTACTTC. It is translated as CASSYHPGKAKNIQYF.

In this sample, this clonotype turned up a few times. The DNA of the CDR3 is TGCGCCAGCAGAGACAGGGGCGGAACCGGGGAGCTGTTTTTT. The encoded protein is CASRDRGGTGELFF. The chain joins TRBV10-2 to TRBJ2-2, with 8 nucleotides matching TRBD1. The germline V gene encodes CDR1 WSHSY and CDR2 SAAADI. The CDR3 totals 14 residues. Unmatched junction bases numbered 5, after V lost 6 bases and J lost 5 bases.

The CDR3, as DNA: TGTGCCAGCAGTCCCCTCGGGGGGCGAAACACCGGGGAGCTGTTTTTT. Translation: CASSPLGGRNTGELFF. This chain connects TRBV28 to TRBJ2-2; possible D gene TRBD2, 7 bases. V was pared by 5 bases and J by 2 bases, with 15 bases between. The CDR3 consists of 16 residues. Germline V gene data show CDR1 as MDHEN and CDR2 as SYDVKM.

In regard to this clonotype: Relative to the germline gene, one junction end is altered; a read error may explain this. This chain connects TRBV7-2 to TRBJ1-5, with D hard to call. CDR1 and CDR2 (germline): SGHTA, FQGNSA. The CDR3 consists of 16 residues. CDR3 protein: CANSPFVGGSNQPQHF. The CDR3 DNA reads as TGTGCCAACAGCCCTTTTGTGGGAGGGAGCAATCAGCCCCAGCATTTT.

This clonotype was seen only a few times. The genes are TRBV7-6 and TRBJ2-5, with D maybe TRBD2 (6 bases). Per germline, CDR1 SGHVS and CDR2 FNYEAQ. This CDR3 has 12 amino acids. CDR3 residues: CATGDTQETQYF. As DNA, the CDR3 is TGTGCTACGGGGGATACCCAAGAGACCCAGTACTTC.

The rearrangement uses TRBV6-2 or TRBV6-3 and TRBJ2-7; 7 nucleotides line up with TRBD2. The trim removed 10 bases at V and 2 bases at J, leaving 8 bases unmatched. The CDR3 runs 13 residues. The germline V gene has CDR1 MNHEY and CDR2 SVGEGT. The CDR3 region is CATVGGFTYEQYF. The CDR3 region has the DNA TGTGCCACAGTGGGGGGGTTCACCTACGAGCAGTACTTC.

This clonotype showed up just a few times. The chain links TRBV16 to TRBJ1-2; 8 nucleotides match TRBD1. From germline, CDR1 is KGHSY and CDR2 FQNENV. The CDR3 is 14 amino acids. The J segment lost 4 bases and the V segment lost 8 bases, leaving 9 bases of the junction unmatched. The CDR3 protein is CASGTGTGGYGYTF. The CDR3 DNA is TGTGCCAGCGGAACCGGGACAGGAGGCTATGGCTACACCTTC.

The J gene is TRBJ2-2, the V gene TRBV12-3 or TRBV12-4; no clear D. Between the trimmed V and J ends, which lost 6 bases and 3 bases, there was a span of 8 bases. The CDR3 consists of 13 residues. Here the CDR3 DNA reads TGTGCCAGCAGGCCCGGAGACACCGGGGAGCTGTTTTTT. It codes for CASRPGDTGELFF.

This chain uses TRBV12-3 or TRBV12-4 with TRBJ2-3; TRBD2 might be the D (6 bases). The V and J ends lost 4 bases and 1 base respectively, with 12 bases between them. This CDR3 contains 15 residues. CDR3 in amino acids: CASSYGRGRTDTQYF. Written as DNA, the CDR3 is TGTGCCAGCAGTTACGGGCGGGGTCGCACAGATACGCAGTATTTT.

About this clonotype itself: The junction does not match germline at one end; this may be a read error. For the CDR3, the DNA is TGTGCCAGCAGCTTAGTTTTAAGACAGCTCATGAACACTAAAGCTTTCTTT. Protein: CASSLVLRQLMNTKAFF. The chain is built from TRBV7-4 and TRBJ1-1; weak D call: TRBD1 (5 bases). The germline V gene has CDR1 SGHVT and CDR2 SQSDAQ. CDR3 length equals 17 residues.

The chain combines TRBV6-2 or TRBV6-3 with TRBJ2-5, with 9 bases that match TRBD2. The CDR3 runs 16 residues. The junction had 9 bases not matched to a gene; V was cut back by 6 bases and J by 1 base. Looked up from germline, CDR1 is MNHEY and CDR2 is SVGEGT. The CDR3, as DNA: TGTGCCAGCAGCCCCGCGGGACTAGCATTCCAAGAGACCCAGTACTTC. Translation: CASSPAGLAFQETQYF.

The rearrangement links TRBV10-3 to TRBJ2-2; 13 bases match TRBD2. With 8 bases clipped from V and 0 bases from J, the junction kept 6 bases outside the gene matches. The germline CDR1 and CDR2 sequences are ENHRY and SYGVKD. CDR3 length: 17 amino acids. CDR3 coding DNA: TGTGCCATCCTGATACTAGCGGGGGGGTCGAACACCGGGGAGCTGTTTTTT. Translating gives CAILILAGGSNTGELFF.

This rearrangement joins TRBV4-3 to TRBJ1-1, with TRBD1 as a possible D gene (5 bases). This CDR3 has 13 residues. The V and J ends lost 4 bases and 5 bases respectively, with 11 bases between them. Per the germline V gene, CDR1 is LGHNA and CDR2 is YSLEER. CDR3 sequence (DNA): TGCGCCAGCAGCCCTAAGTGGGGGACTGAAGCTTTCTTT. Translation gives CASSPKWGTEAFF.

This chain connects TRBV7-4 to TRBJ2-5; TRBD2 agrees at 14 bases. This CDR3 comprises 18 residues. V dropped 5 bases and J dropped 4; count of bases not matched to a gene: 12. The germline V gene has CDR1 SGHVT and CDR2 SQSDAQ. The CDR3 loop reads CASSPSGLAGALRETQYF. In nucleotides, the CDR3 is TGTGCCAGCAGCCCATCGGGACTAGCGGGGGCCCTCCGAGAGACCCAGTACTTC.

The V call is TRBV6-5, the J call TRBJ1-1; TRBD1 aligns across 7 bases. Unmatched junction bases numbered 6, after V lost 0 bases and J lost 11 bases. Looked up from germline, CDR1 is MNHEY and CDR2 is SVGAGI. This CDR3 is 13 amino acids long. As DNA, the CDR3 is TGTGCCAGCAGTTACTCGTCTGGCAGGGGGGCTTTCTTT. Protein: CASSYSSGRGAFF.

The V call is TRBV12-3 or TRBV12-4, the J call TRBJ1-3, with D uncertain. V was trimmed by 1 base and J by 8 bases, leaving 6 bases between them. This CDR3 is 12 amino acids long. The CDR3 loop is CASSLGAYTIYF. In DNA form, the CDR3 reads TGTGCCAGCAGTTTAGGGGCCTACACCATATATTTT.

In regard to this clonotype: A read error may be the cause here, since a much bigger clone is one base away. The chain employs TRBV10-3 and TRBJ2-1; 11 nucleotides agree with TRBD2. Germline V lookup: CDR1 ENHRY, CDR2 SYGVKD. This CDR3 has 15 residues. The CDR3: CTISETSGAYDEQFF. The DNA of the CDR3 is TGTACCATCAGTGAGACTAGCGGGGCTTACGATGAGCAGTTCTTC.

This clonotype occurred many times. The chain links TRBV7-2 to TRBJ2-3; no clear D gene. Trimming stripped 4 bases from V and 4 bases from J, with 15 bases between. CDR3 length: 15 residues. Germline lookup yields CDR1 SGHTA and CDR2 FQGNSA. The CDR3 reads CASSSLGVSPDTQYF. Here the CDR3 DNA reads TGTGCCAGCAGCTCCCTAGGAGTTTCGCCAGATACGCAGTATTTT.

This chain joins TRBV4-1 and TRBJ2-1, with 9 bases matching TRBD1. The CDR3 has 14 residues. Looked up from germline, CDR1 is MGHRA and CDR2 is YSYEKL. Trimming at V came to 4 bases and at J to 5 bases, leaving 3 bases not matched to a gene. CDR3 in DNA: TGCGCCAGCAGCCCGTGGACAGGGGACAATGAGCAGTTCTTC. Translation gives CASSPWTGDNEQFF.

This clonotype was seen ten or more times. J is TRBJ1-1 and V is TRBV7-9; D gene unclear. V dropped 5 bases and J dropped 0 bases, with 16 bases sitting between them. The CDR3 is made up of 16 amino acids. From germline, CDR1 is SEHNR and CDR2 FQNEAQ (reference sequence). The CDR3 DNA sequence: TGTGCCAGCAGCCCTCCCGGCGGGCGGATGAACACTGAAGCTTTCTTT. Its protein product is CASSPPGGRMNTEAFF.

This clonotype was seen ten or more times. The genes are TRBV7-3 and TRBJ2-1; 10 nucleotides agree with TRBD2. The junction had 2 bases not matched to a gene; V was cut back by 2 bases and J by 4 bases. Germline V CDR1 and CDR2: SGHTA, FQGTGA. This CDR3 has 15 amino acids. The CDR3 region is CASSLLLAGYNEQFF. CDR3 DNA sequence: TGTGCCAGCAGCTTATTACTAGCGGGATACAATGAGCAGTTCTTC.

Ten or more counts support this clonotype. This chain links TRBV7-2 with TRBJ2-2; 8 bases line up with TRBD2. The CDR3 consists of 17 residues. The junction had 13 bases not matched to a gene; V was cut back by 4 bases and J by 6 bases. CDR1 and CDR2 (germline): SGHTA, FQGNSA. The CDR3 nucleotides read TGTGCCAGCAGCTCCCCCCTGGTGATAGCGGGGTCCGGGGAGCTGTTTTTT. As protein: CASSSPLVIAGSGELFF.

This clonotype was observed a few times. This chain uses TRBV28 with TRBJ2-5, with 11 bases that match TRBD1. This CDR3 comprises 16 residues. The germline gives CDR1 MDHEN, CDR2 SYDVKM. V lost 3 bases and J lost 5; bases outside the gene matches: 8. For the CDR3, the DNA is TGTGCCAGCAGTTTCCCGCGGACAGGGGGCCGGGAGACCCAGTACTTC. Encoded protein: CASSFPRTGGRETQYF.

The chain employs TRBV12-3 or TRBV12-4 and TRBJ2-3; D remains unclear. The V end lost 6 bases, the J end lost 2 bases, and 15 bases lay between the germline ends. The CDR3 is 15 residues long. CDR3 DNA sequence: TGTGCCAGCAGAGAAAGGTTCACAGCCACAGATACGCAGTATTTT. Its protein is CASRERFTATDTQYF.

The chain combines TRBV14 with TRBJ1-2, with no clear D. CDR3 length: 16 residues. The V gene lost 0 bases and the J gene lost 5 bases, with 16 bases spanning the gap. CDR1 SGHDN and CDR2 FVKESK come from the germline V gene. DNA for the CDR3: TGTGCCAGCAGCCAAGACGGTGAGGGAGAACCGTATGGCTACACCTTC. Its translation is CASSQDGEGEPYGYTF.

This clonotype came up a few times. The chain has TRBV27 and TRBJ2-3; D possibly corresponds to TRBD2 (6 bases). This CDR3 has 17 residues. In germline, CDR1 is MNHEY, CDR2 SMNVEV (reference sequence). Trimming cost V 6 bases and J 2 bases, with 21 bases left between them. The CDR3 here is CASRSTQPGLATDTQYF. CDR3 DNA: TGTGCCAGCAGATCAACCCAACCGGGACTGGCCACAGATACGCAGTATTTT.

The chain combines TRBV6-2 or TRBV6-3 with TRBJ2-7, with D maybe TRBD1 (5 bases). Trimming left V 5 bases short and J 0 bases short, with 23 bases between. Germline lookup yields CDR1 MNHEY and CDR2 SVGEGT. This CDR3 comprises 18 residues. CDR3 sequence reads: CASSGTGPNSVSSYEQYV. For the CDR3, the DNA is TGTGCCAGCAGTGGAACAGGACCCAACTCCGTTAGCTCCTACGAGCAGTACGTC.

The CDR3 coding sequence is TGTGCCAGCAGCGCGAACCGGGACAACCTAATGATCTATGGCTACACCTTC. As protein: CASSANRDNLMIYGYTF. The V gene is TRBV9, the J gene TRBJ1-2; possibly TRBD1 for D (6 bases). V gave up 3 bases and J gave up 4 bases, with 22 bases separating them. Germline V gene data show CDR1 as SGDLS and CDR2 as YYNGEE. The CDR3 spans 17 residues.